These T cell receptor beta chains were read from a single sample in a study of T cell repertoires in cytomegalovirus infection. TCRdb re-called the reads with MiXCR, one entry per CDR3 protein. The table has 110,000 or so distinct CDR3 sequences, around 29% seen once. Their antigens are not known. Source: CD8+ T cells from cultured PBMCs, taken from culture after CMV antigen stimulation. Receptor source: a human donor in good health (CMV status not recorded). Some clones in this sample may be carry-over from other donors' samples. CDR3s include the opening cysteine and the closing phenylalanine or tryptophan. The D gene is left open where the match is weak. Clone size is stated in some rows and not others, as once, few, many or a class when expanded.

>TRBV19|.|.|TRBJ1-5
TGTGCCAGTAGCCCCGGTTACACCCTGGGCCAGCATTTT
CASSPGYTLGQHF
>TRBV7-6|.|.|TRBJ1-1
TGTGCCAGCAGCCTACAAGGATCTACAAGGGATCCGTCCCGAGCTTTCTTT
CASSLQGSTRDPSRAFF
>TRBV7-2|.|TRBD2|TRBJ2-5
TGTGCCAGCAGCTTAATGCTAAAGCTAGCGGGGGGAATCCAAGAGACCCAGTACTTC
CASSLMLKLAGGIQETQYF
>TRBV6-1|few|.|TRBJ2-2
TGTGCCAGCACATTCCGGGACACGAACACCGGGGAGCTGTTTTTT
CASTFRDTNTGELFF
>TRBV7-9|.|.|TRBJ2-7
TGTGCCAGCACAGGGGCCAGCGACGAGCAGTACTTC
CASTGASDEQYF
>TRBV7-9|few|.|TRBJ1-1
TGTGCCAGCAGCTTAGCGATGAGGGCATACACTGAAGCTTTCTTT
CASSLAMRAYTEAFF
>TRBV7-6|.|.|TRBJ1-1
TGTGCCAGCAGCTTAGGGGTCAGCGCGCTTAGCACTGAAGCTTTCTTT
CASSLGVSALSTEAFF
>TRBV5-1|.|.|TRBJ2-1
TGCGCCAGCAGCTTTCTCAATGAGCAGTTCTTC
CASSFLNEQFF
>TRBV7-6|.|TRBD1|TRBJ1-5
TGTGCCAGCCGACAGGGTGGGCAGCCCCAGCATTTT
CASRQGGQPQHF
>TRBV7-9|.|.|TRBJ1-2
TGTGCCAGCAGCGCCACTTATGGCTACACCTTC
CASSATYGYTF
>TRBV6-1|.|.|TRBJ1-1
TGTGCCAGCAGTGAACGGGGGGGGTGGACTGAAGCTTTCTTT
CASSERGGWTEAFF
>TRBV19|few|.|TRBJ2-4
TGTGCCAGTAGTATACCCCAGGGAAAAAACATTCAGTACTTC
CASSIPQGKNIQYF
>TRBV20-1|few|.|TRBJ2-7
TGCAGTGCTAGAGTCATTTTTGGCCGGGACAACCCCTACGAGCAGTACTTC
CSARVIFGRDNPYEQYF
>TRBV6-6|few|.|TRBJ2-4
TGTGCCAGCAGTTACTGGCCCCGGGGAGACATTCAGTACTTC
CASSYWPRGDIQYF
>TRBV11-2|many|TRBD2|TRBJ2-1
TGTGCCAGCAGCAACTCCGGGACTAGTTTAAATGAGCAGTTCTTC
CASSNSGTSLNEQFF
>TRBV19|.|.|TRBJ2-7
TGTGCCAGTACCCCGGGACGGGGCTCCTACGAGCAGTACTTC
CASTPGRGSYEQYF
>TRBV5-4|.|.|TRBJ1-1
TGTGCCAGCAGCTTGGGCATCAGCCCTGAAGCTTTCTTT
CASSLGISPEAFF
>TRBV28|.|TRBD2|TRBJ2-3
TGTGCCAGCAGCCCGGGACTAGCGGGGATAGGGGGGACGCAGTATTTT
CASSPGLAGIGGTQYF
>TRBV6-2/TRBV6-3|.|.|TRBJ1-1
TGTGCCAGCACCCTAACTGGGGGGAAAGCTTTCTTT
CASTLTGGKAFF
>TRBV27|.|.|TRBJ2-1
TGTGCCAGCACTTGGTTTAGCGGTCCGGCGTACAATGAGCAGTTCTTC
CASTWFSGPAYNEQFF
>TRBV11-2|once|.|TRBJ1-2
TGTGCCAGCAGCTTAGCTCCGGGCAACGTCTATGGCTACACCTTC
CASSLAPGNVYGYTF
>TRBV20-1|.|TRBD1|TRBJ2-7
TGCAGTGCCAAAACAGGGGGCTGGCAGTACTTC
CSAKTGGWQYF
>TRBV11-2|.|.|TRBJ2-7
TGTGCCAGCAGCCCCAAACCGGCCGCCGAGCAGTACTTC
CASSPKPAAEQYF
>TRBV7-8|few|TRBD1|TRBJ1-2
TGTGCCAGCTTAGCCGGGACAGGGGATCGGGGCTACACCTTC
CASLAGTGDRGYTF
>TRBV20-1|.|TRBD1|TRBJ1-4
TGCAGTGCTAGACCGGGACAGGTCGTATCCCCGACTAATGAAAAACTGTTTTTT
CSARPGQVVSPTNEKLFF
>TRBV7-2|.|.|TRBJ1-1
TGTGCCAGCAGGTACTCGGGCACTGAAGCTTTCTTT
CASRYSGTEAFF
>TRBV24-1|.|.|TRBJ2-7
TGTGCCACCAGTGATTCAGGGCCGTCCTACGAGCAGTACTTC
CATSDSGPSYEQYF
>TRBV2|many|.|TRBJ2-5
TGTGCCAGCAGTCTAAGTGGATGGGAGACCCAGTACTTC
CASSLSGWETQYF
>TRBV12-3/TRBV12-4|.|TRBD1|TRBJ1-5
TGTGCCAGCACCCCGACAGGGTTGAATCAGCCCCAGCATTTT
CASTPTGLNQPQHF
>TRBV12-3/TRBV12-4|.|TRBD1|TRBJ1-2
TGTGCCAGCGGACAGGGGTTCGTCTATGGCTACACCTTC
CASGQGFVYGYTF
>TRBV7-9|.|TRBD1|TRBJ2-5
TGTGCCAGCAGCTGGACAGGGGTGGACCAAGAGACCCAGTACTTC
CASSWTGVDQETQYF
>TRBV6-1|.|.|TRBJ1-1
TGTGCCAGCAGTTATCTCGCCCCGTCCTCGGGCAACACTGAAGCTTTCTTT
CASSYLAPSSGNTEAFF